The 16 T cell receptor beta chains presented below share a single source sample, sequenced in a study of follicular helper T cells after annual influenza vaccination. TCRdb's copy holds only in-frame clones and misses some; the assay was immunoSEQ multiplex PCR. This sample has 12,000 or so clones, with approximately 80% found just once. Described time point: 2015-2016 season, pre-vaccination. The sequencing used CXCR5+ CD38- circulating T follicular helper cells from blood, collected on the day of influenza vaccination. Subset: circulating Tfh, non-naive CD4+CXCR5+PD-1+ (ICOS+CD38+ or ICOS-CD38-). These receptors came from an adult who received the influenza vaccine.

The chain carries TRBV2 and TRBJ1-6; TRBD1 agrees at 7 bases. V lost 6 bases and J lost 5; bases outside the gene matches: 4. Germline V gene sequence: CDR1 SNHLY, CDR2 FYNNEI. The length of the CDR3 is 14 residues. The CDR3 DNA reads TGTGCCAGCAGACGACAGGGTAATAATTCACCCCTCCACTTT. It specifies CASRRQGNNSPLHF.

This rearrangement joins TRBV10-1 to TRBJ2-7; 8 bases match TRBD2. Per germline, CDR1 WNHNN and CDR2 SYGVQD (reference sequence). The CDR3 runs 14 residues. The junction had 3 bases not matched to a gene; V was cut back by 2 bases and J by 3 bases. CDR3 loop: CASSEGGGIYEQYF. The CDR3 DNA is TGCGCCAGCAGTGAGGGCGGGGGGATCTACGAGCAGTACTTC.

The chain has TRBV29-1 and TRBJ2-5, with 8 positions matching TRBD1. The CDR3 is 14 residues long. CDR1 SQVTM and CDR2 ANQGSEA come from the germline V gene. J was trimmed by 4 bases and V by 4 bases; bases with no gene match: 8. Here the CDR3 DNA reads TGCAGCGTTGCCCTGACAGGGGAGGTAGAGACCCAGTACTTC. It specifies CSVALTGEVETQYF.

This clone was detected a few times. This chain uses TRBV7-2 with TRBJ2-5, with a tentative D call TRBD2 (6 bases). CDR1 is SGHTA, CDR2 FQGNSA, per germline. The CDR3 totals 18 residues. Trimming took 2 bases from V and 4 from J, leaving 23 bases between them. CDR3 amino acids: CASSLSPVLASRGETQYF. The CDR3 DNA sequence: TGTGCCAGCAGCTTAAGTCCCGTACTAGCTTCCCGCGGAGAGACCCAGTACTTC.

The chain uses TRBV5-1 and TRBJ1-5; D is unresolved. The CDR3 has 14 amino acids. Germline V gene data show CDR1 as SGHRS and CDR2 as YFSETQ. Trimming removed 4 bases from V and 5 bases from J, with 13 bases in between. The CDR3 DNA follows: TGCGCCAGCAGCCAGCAGACACCCGATCAGCCCCAGCATTTT. Its protein product is CASSQQTPDQPQHF.

The V and J genes are TRBV7-2 and TRBJ1-2; possibly TRBD1 for D (5 bases). The length of the CDR3 is 16 residues. Per the germline V gene, CDR1 is SGHTA and CDR2 is FQGNSA. V shed 1 base and J shed 4 bases, with 16 bases lying between them. CDR3 DNA sequence: TGTGCCAGCAGCTTAGGCCCTAGGAGGGGAAGCTATGGCTACACCTTC. This translates into CASSLGPRRGSYGYTF.

Here the CDR3 reads CASRGTGKRETQYF. The CDR3 DNA follows: TGTGCCAGCAGGGGGACAGGGAAAAGGGAGACCCAGTACTTC. The chain recombines TRBV5-4 with TRBJ2-5, with 9 bases matching TRBD1. This CDR3 contains 14 residues. After removal of 5 bases from V and 5 bases from J, the junction contained 7 bases not matched to a gene. Looked up from germline, CDR1 is SGHNT and CDR2 is YYREEE (reference sequence).

The chain employs TRBV23-1 and TRBJ1-6; D is perhaps TRBD1 (6 bases). TRBV23-1 is classed as an ORF, of uncertain function. The CDR3 extends over 18 amino acids. V lost 7 bases and J 4 bases, leaving 23 bases between the germline ends. The CDR3 protein is CASTIRQQGPLYNSPLHF. For the CDR3, the DNA is TGCGCCAGCACCATAAGACAACAGGGCCCCCTGTATAATTCACCCCTCCACTTT.

The chain employs TRBV11-2 and TRBJ1-2; 8 positions agree with TRBD1. Germline CDR1 SGHAT, CDR2 FQNNGV. V was clipped by 4 bases and J by 8 bases; unmatched bases: 15. The CDR3 has 16 residues. CDR3 in DNA: TGTGCCAGCAGCTCAGGGGGCGCAGTTCTTGTGGGAGGCTACACCTTC. This codes for CASSSGGAVLVGGYTF.

The chain is built from TRBV18 and TRBJ1-2; a possible D gene is TRBD1 (5 bases). Per the germline V gene, CDR1 is KGHSH and CDR2 is LQKENI. Trimming took off 2 bases at V and 4 bases at J, with 8 bases between the two ends. This CDR3 has 13 amino acids. CDR3 coding DNA: TGTGCCAGCTCACCAGGGGCCGGCTATGGCTACACCTTC. Translated, it gives CASSPGAGYGYTF.

V and J are TRBV28 and TRBJ2-7; 7 positions agree with TRBD2. Germline-derived CDR1 and CDR2 are MDHEN and SYDVKM. The CDR3 totals 16 residues. V shed 8 bases, J shed 0 bases, and the junction held 13 bases outside the gene matches. Here the CDR3 reads CASGPLGAGSSYEQYF. The CDR3 DNA reads as TGTGCCAGCGGCCCATTAGGAGCGGGGAGCTCCTACGAGCAGTACTTC.

The chain recombines TRBV29-1 with TRBJ1-4; D remains unclear. There are 12 residues in the CDR3. Germline assignment: CDR1 SQVTM and CDR2 ANQGSEA. With 3 bases removed from V and 5 bases from J, the gap between germline ends came to 7 bases. The CDR3: CSVDNGNEKLFF. The CDR3 DNA is TGCAGCGTTGATAATGGGAATGAAAAACTGTTTTTT. The full variable domain, rest sourced from reference TRBV29-1 and TRBJ1-4, is SAVISQKPSRDICQRGTSLTIQCQVDSQVTMMFWYRQQPGQSLTLIATANQGSEATYESGFVIDKFPISRPNLTFSTLTVSNMSPEDSSIYLCSVDNGNEKLFFGSGTQLSVL.

This rearrangement joins TRBV27 to TRBJ2-7; 8 positions agree with TRBD1. Germline V lookup: CDR1 MNHEY, CDR2 SMNVEV (reference sequence). CDR3 size: 14 residues. The junction had 4 bases not matched to a gene; V was cut back by 5 bases and J by 1 base. The DNA of the CDR3 is TGTGCCAGCAGTCGGACAGGGCTATCCTACGAGCAGTACTTC. Translation gives CASSRTGLSYEQYF.

This clone was found a few times. The V and J genes are TRBV6-6 and TRBJ1-1, with D uncertain. The CDR3 covers 11 residues. Looked up from germline, CDR1 is MNHNY and CDR2 is SVGAGI (reference sequence). V was shortened by 6 bases and J by 8 bases, with 10 bases between the two germline ends. The CDR3 sequence is CASSLESEAFF. CDR3 coding DNA: TGTGCCAGCAGCCTTGAGAGCGAAGCTTTCTTT.

The CDR3 DNA reads TGTGCCAGCAGACCCGGGACAGGGGGCACCGGGGAGCTGTTTTTT. Its protein product is CASRPGTGGTGELFF. The chain links TRBV28 to TRBJ2-2; TRBD1 matches at 11 bases. With 6 bases clipped from V and 4 bases from J, the junction kept 4 bases outside the gene matches. The CDR3 contains 15 residues. Germline V gives CDR1 MDHEN, CDR2 SYDVKM. Combining the CDR3 with reference TRBV28 and TRBJ2-2 gives the whole variable domain DVKVTQSSRYLVKRTGEKVFLECVQDMDHENMFWYRQDPGLGLRLIYFSYDVKMKEKGDIPEGYSVSREKKERFSLILESASTNQTSMYLCASRPGTGGTGELFFGEGSRLTVL.

This clone came up a few times. The chain links TRBV14 to TRBJ1-6; no clear D. The CDR3 loop spans 14 amino acids. Germline CDR1 is SGHDN and CDR2 is FVKESK. The V and J ends lost 4 bases and 9 bases respectively, with 13 bases between them. CDR3 bases: TGTGCCAGCAGCCCCGGGCGGTCGGGTTCACCCCTCCACTTT. Protein: CASSPGRSGSPLHF. Drawing the rest from reference TRBV14 and TRBJ1-6, the complete variable domain is EAGVTQFPSHSVIEKGQTVTLRCDPISGHDNLYWYRRVMGKEIKFLLHFVKESKQDESGMPNNRFLAERTGGTYSTLKVQPAELEDSGVYFCASSPGRSGSPLHFGNGTRLTVT.